This T cell receptor beta chain was captured by sequencing in a study of T cell responses to AZD1222 COVID-19 vaccine. Overall study findings and caveats: There were vaccine-associated CD4 TCRs across spike, dominant at 160-218 and 743-854. Unmutated variant regions reportedly attract nearly half of all spike-specific TCRs. Baseline seropositivity occurred in only a handful of AZD1222 recipients. Sampling captured repertoires only after the peak T cell response.

The method was immunoSEQ multiplex PCR; TCRdb's version includes in-frame clones alone and lacks a portion of them. The sample holds under 95,000 clones, around nine tenths seen once. Trimming cost V 0 bases and J 5 bases, with 10 bases left between them. The germline V gene encodes CDR1 MNHNY and CDR2 SVGAGI (reference sequence). The CDR3 is made up of 14 amino acids. On this clone: Its antigen remains unidentified.

The chain employs TRBV6-6 and TRBJ1-1; D unclear. This specimen consisted of peripheral blood, obtained 28 days after the second AZD1222 dose. The receptor was isolated from an adult who received the AZD1222 COVID-19 vaccine. CDR3 nucleotides: TGTGCCAGCAGTTACTCAGGGAGAGATACTGAAGCTTTCTTT. Translating it yields CASSYSGRDTEAFF.